The clone carrying this T cell receptor (beta chain) has only a few counts. One entry per CDR3 protein, called by TCRdb with MiXCR from the 5' RACE reads. The table lists just under 600,000 distinct CDR3 sequences, less than 15% of them singletons, with around an eighth in the top ten. CDR1 is SEHNR, CDR2 FQNEAQ, per germline (reference sequence). V shed 2 bases and J shed 1 base, with 13 bases lying between them. CDR3 length: 16 amino acids. The data were taken from a study of T cells after yellow fever vaccination. The rearrangement links TRBV7-9 to TRBJ2-3; maybe TRBD1 (5 bases). The TCR comes from a young man who received the YFV17D yellow fever vaccine. The sequenced sample was PBMCs, obtained on the day of the yellow fever booster vaccination. The CDR3 loop reads CASSLWTTPGTDTQYF. The CDR3 nucleotides are TGTGCCAGCAGCTTATGGACAACCCCCGGCACAGATACGCAGTATTTT.